The rows below give T cell receptor beta chains drawn from one sample of a study of T cells after posttransplantation cyclophosphamide. Assay used: immunoSEQ multiplex PCR; TCRdb lists only in-frame clones, some missing. The sample is made up of about 39,000 clones, none counted only once. Sequenced material: PBMCs. The receptors shown here come from a woman between 50 and 59 years old in good health and a related stem cell transplant donor. Each CDR3 is given with its conserved first and last residue. Each record gives: J gene, D gene, V gene, clone size, CDR3 protein, CDR3 DNA. D genes are given only for firm matches. A row's size may be missing; if present it is once, few, many or a size class.

j_gene: TRBJ2-3
d_gene: TRBD1
v_gene: TRBV19
abundance: many
CDR3aa: CATSPRGRVKTDTQYF
CDR3nt: TGTGCCACCTCCCCCAGGGGGCGAGTAAAGACAGATACGCAGTATTTT

j_gene: TRBJ1-6
d_gene: -
v_gene: TRBV6-5
abundance: many
CDR3aa: CASSSVANSPLHF
CDR3nt: TGTGCCAGCAGTTCAGTAGCTAATTCACCCCTCCACTTT

j_gene: TRBJ1-1
d_gene: TRBD1
v_gene: TRBV4-1
abundance: many
CDR3aa: CASSQDPGQVNTEAFF
CDR3nt: TGCGCCAGCAGCCAAGATCCAGGACAGGTGAACACTGAAGCTTTCTTT

j_gene: TRBJ1-1
d_gene: TRBD1
v_gene: TRBV13
abundance: many
CDR3aa: CASSPRQGAGTEAFF
CDR3nt: TGTGCCAGCAGCCCGAGACAGGGGGCAGGCACTGAAGCTTTCTTT

j_gene: TRBJ2-7
d_gene: -
v_gene: TRBV2
abundance: many
CDR3aa: CASSAGTLEQYF
CDR3nt: TGTGCCAGCAGTGCCGGTACTCTCGAGCAGTACTTC

j_gene: TRBJ2-2
d_gene: -
v_gene: TRBV5-5
abundance: many
CDR3aa: CASSLAVHLSGRELFF
CDR3nt: TGTGCCAGCAGCTTGGCGGTACATCTTTCGGGGAGGGAGCTGTTTTTT

j_gene: TRBJ1-6
d_gene: TRBD1
v_gene: TRBV9
abundance: many
CDR3aa: CASSAQGGYNSPLHF
CDR3nt: TGTGCCAGCAGCGCACAGGGGGGCTATAATTCACCCCTCCACTTT

j_gene: TRBJ2-5
d_gene: TRBD1
v_gene: TRBV7-8
abundance: many
CDR3aa: CASSLDRGQETQYF
CDR3nt: TGTGCCAGCAGCTTAGACAGGGGGCAAGAGACCCAGTACTTC

j_gene: TRBJ1-2
d_gene: TRBD1
v_gene: TRBV6-5
abundance: many
CDR3aa: CASTYGTVGYGYTF
CDR3nt: TGTGCCAGCACTTACGGGACAGTGGGCTATGGCTACACCTTC

j_gene: TRBJ1-3
d_gene: -
v_gene: TRBV28
abundance: many
CDR3aa: CASSLTTANTIYF
CDR3nt: TGTGCCAGCAGTTTAACCACAGCAAACACCATATATTTT

j_gene: TRBJ2-7
d_gene: -
v_gene: TRBV27
abundance: many
CDR3aa: CASSLRQDYEQYF
CDR3nt: TGTGCCAGCAGTTTAAGACAGGATTACGAGCAGTACTTC

j_gene: TRBJ2-3
d_gene: TRBD2
v_gene: TRBV27
abundance: -
CDR3aa: CASRVAYGGETDTQYF
CDR3nt: TGTGCCAGCAGAGTAGCGTACGGGGGGGAAACAGATACGCAGTATTTT

j_gene: TRBJ1-2
d_gene: TRBD1
v_gene: TRBV6-4
abundance: many
CDR3aa: CASSPTGTGLANYGYTF
CDR3nt: TGTGCCAGCAGTCCTACCGGGACAGGGCTAGCTAACTATGGCTACACCTTC

j_gene: TRBJ1-2
d_gene: -
v_gene: TRBV27
abundance: many
CDR3aa: CASSLSIDYGYTF
CDR3nt: TGTGCCAGCAGTTTATCGATAGACTATGGCTACACCTTC

j_gene: TRBJ2-7
d_gene: TRBD1
v_gene: TRBV28
abundance: many
CDR3aa: CASSPIGTGYEQYF
CDR3nt: TGTGCCAGCAGTCCTATCGGGACAGGCTACGAGCAGTACTTC

j_gene: TRBJ1-3
d_gene: -
v_gene: TRBV30
abundance: -
CDR3aa: CAWSAGIDGNTIYF
CDR3nt: TGTGCCTGGAGCGCAGGAATAGATGGAAACACCATATATTTT

j_gene: TRBJ1-3
d_gene: -
v_gene: TRBV28
abundance: many
CDR3aa: CASSFGDSDGNTIYF
CDR3nt: TGTGCCAGCAGTTTTGGGGACTCGGATGGAAACACCATATATTTT

j_gene: TRBJ1-2
d_gene: -
v_gene: TRBV6-1
abundance: -
CDR3aa: CASSRVVTNYGYTF
CDR3nt: TGTGCCAGCAGTCGGGTAGTCACTAACTATGGCTACACCTTC

j_gene: TRBJ1-3
d_gene: TRBD1
v_gene: TRBV2
abundance: many
CDR3aa: CASSEWDSPGNTIYF
CDR3nt: TGTGCCAGCAGTGAATGGGACAGCCCCGGTAACACCATATATTTT

j_gene: TRBJ2-7
d_gene: TRBD1
v_gene: TRBV28
abundance: many
CDR3aa: CASRKTGGYEQYF
CDR3nt: TGTGCCAGCAGAAAGACAGGGGGGTACGAGCAGTACTTC

j_gene: TRBJ2-3
d_gene: TRBD1
v_gene: TRBV27
abundance: -
CDR3aa: CASRRQGSTDTQYF
CDR3nt: TGTGCCAGCAGGAGACAGGGAAGCACAGATACGCAGTATTTT

j_gene: TRBJ2-2
d_gene: TRBD2
v_gene: TRBV19
abundance: many
CDR3aa: CASSIPSGGLTGELFF
CDR3nt: TGTGCCAGTAGTATACCCAGCGGGGGCCTCACCGGGGAGCTGTTTTTT